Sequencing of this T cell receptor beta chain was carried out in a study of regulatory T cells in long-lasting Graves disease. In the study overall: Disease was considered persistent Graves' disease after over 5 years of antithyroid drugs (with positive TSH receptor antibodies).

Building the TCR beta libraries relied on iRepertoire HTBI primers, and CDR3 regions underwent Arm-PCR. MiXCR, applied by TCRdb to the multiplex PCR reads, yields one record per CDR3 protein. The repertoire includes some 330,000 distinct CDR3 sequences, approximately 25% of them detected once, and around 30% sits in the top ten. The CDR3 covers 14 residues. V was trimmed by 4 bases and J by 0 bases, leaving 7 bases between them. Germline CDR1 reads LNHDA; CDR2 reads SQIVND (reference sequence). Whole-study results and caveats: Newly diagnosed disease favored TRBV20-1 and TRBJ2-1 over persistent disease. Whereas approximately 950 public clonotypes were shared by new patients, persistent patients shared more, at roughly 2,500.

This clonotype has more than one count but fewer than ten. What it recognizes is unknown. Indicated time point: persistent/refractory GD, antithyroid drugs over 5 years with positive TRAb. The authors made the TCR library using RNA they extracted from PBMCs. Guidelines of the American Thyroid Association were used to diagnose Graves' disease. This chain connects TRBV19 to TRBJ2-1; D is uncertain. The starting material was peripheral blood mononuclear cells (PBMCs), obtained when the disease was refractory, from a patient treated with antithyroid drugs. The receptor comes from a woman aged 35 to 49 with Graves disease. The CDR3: CASSRWSSYNEQFF. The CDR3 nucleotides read TGTGCCAGTAGTAGGTGGTCCTCCTACAATGAGCAGTTCTTC. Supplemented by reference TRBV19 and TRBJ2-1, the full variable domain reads DGGITQSPKYLFRKEGQNVTLSCEQNLNHDAMYWYRQDPGQGLRLIYYSQIVNDFQKGDIAEGYSVSREKKESFPLTVTSAQKNPTAFYLCASSRWSSYNEQFFGPGTRLTVL.